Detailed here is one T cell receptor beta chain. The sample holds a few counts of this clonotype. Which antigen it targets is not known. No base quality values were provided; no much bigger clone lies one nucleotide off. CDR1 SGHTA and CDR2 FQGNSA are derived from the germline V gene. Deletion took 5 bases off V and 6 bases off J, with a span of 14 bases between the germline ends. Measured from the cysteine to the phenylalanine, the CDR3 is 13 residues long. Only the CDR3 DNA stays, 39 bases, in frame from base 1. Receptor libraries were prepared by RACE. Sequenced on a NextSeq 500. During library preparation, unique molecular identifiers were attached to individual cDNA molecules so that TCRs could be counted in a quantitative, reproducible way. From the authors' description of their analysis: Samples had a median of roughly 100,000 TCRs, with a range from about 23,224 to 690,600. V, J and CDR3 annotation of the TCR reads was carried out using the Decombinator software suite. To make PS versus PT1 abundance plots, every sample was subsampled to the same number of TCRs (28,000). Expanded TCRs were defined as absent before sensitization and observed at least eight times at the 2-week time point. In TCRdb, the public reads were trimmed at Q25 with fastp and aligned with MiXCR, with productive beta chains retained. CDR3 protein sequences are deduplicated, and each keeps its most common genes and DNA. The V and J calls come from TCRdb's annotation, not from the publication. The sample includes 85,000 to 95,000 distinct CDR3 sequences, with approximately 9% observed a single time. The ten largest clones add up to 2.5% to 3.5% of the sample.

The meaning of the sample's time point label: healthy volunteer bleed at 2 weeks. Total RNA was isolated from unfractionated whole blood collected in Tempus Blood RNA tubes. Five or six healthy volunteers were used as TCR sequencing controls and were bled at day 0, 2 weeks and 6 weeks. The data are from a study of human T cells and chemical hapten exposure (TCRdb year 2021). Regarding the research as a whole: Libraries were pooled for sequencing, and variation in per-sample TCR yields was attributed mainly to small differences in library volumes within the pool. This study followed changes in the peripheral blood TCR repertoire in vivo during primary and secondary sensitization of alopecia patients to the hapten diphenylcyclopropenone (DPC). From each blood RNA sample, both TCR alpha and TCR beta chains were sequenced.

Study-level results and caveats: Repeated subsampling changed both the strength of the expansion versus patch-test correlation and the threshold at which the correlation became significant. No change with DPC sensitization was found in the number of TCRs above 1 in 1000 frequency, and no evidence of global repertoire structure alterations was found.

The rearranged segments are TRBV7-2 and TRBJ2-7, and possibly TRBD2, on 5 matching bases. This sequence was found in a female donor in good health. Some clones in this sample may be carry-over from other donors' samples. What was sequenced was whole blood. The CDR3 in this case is CASSPRTAAEQYF. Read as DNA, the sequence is TGTGCCAGCAGCCCACGGACTGCAGCCGAGCAGTACTTC.